This passage covers 28 T cell receptor beta chains from one sample sequenced in a study of T cell changes during pregnancy in multiple sclerosis. Assay: immunoSEQ multiplex PCR; the TCRdb copy retains only in-frame clones and omits some. The table records 55,000 to 70,000 clones, about 91% of them present only once. Sequencing was performed on peripheral blood, taken in the second trimester of pregnancy. The origin of the receptors is a female donor in good health, enrolled as a control in a pregnancy study.

The chain carries TRBV5-4 and TRBJ2-3; 13 nucleotides align to TRBD2. The CDR3 has 17 residues. Germline V CDR1 and CDR2: SGHNT, YYREEE (reference sequence). With 5 bases clipped from V and 0 bases from J, the junction kept 6 bases outside the gene matches. The CDR3 reads CASSFGTSGTSTDTQYF. The CDR3 DNA is TGTGCCAGCAGTTTTGGGACTAGCGGGACTAGCACAGATACGCAGTATTTT. Using reference TRBV5-4 and TRBJ2-3 for the parts outside the CDR3, the full variable domain is ETGVTQSPTHLIKTRGQQVTLRCSSQSGHNTVSWYQQALGQGPQFIFQYYREEENGRGNFPPRFSGLQFPNYSSELNVNALELDDSALYLCASSFGTSGTSTDTQYFGPGTRLTVL.

The chain links TRBV4-1 to TRBJ2-7, with TRBD2 matching 8 bases. The CDR3 totals 15 residues. CDR1 MGHRA and CDR2 YSYEKL come from the germline V gene. V lost 4 bases, J lost 0 bases, and 5 bases stayed unmatched. The DNA of the CDR3 is TGCGCCAGCAGCCTTCCGGGAGGGTCCTCCTACGAGCAGTACTTC. It translates to CASSLPGGSSYEQYF.

The CDR3 nucleotides read TGTGCCAGTAGTATAAGGACAGGGCCGGTAAATGGCTACACCTTC. Encoded protein: CASSIRTGPVNGYTF. The genes are TRBV19 and TRBJ1-2; TRBD1 agrees at 8 bases. CDR3 length: 15 residues. Germline loops: CDR1 LNHDA, CDR2 SQIVND (reference sequence). Losses at the gene ends were 2 bases for V and 6 bases for J; bases not matched to a gene: 8.

V usage is TRBV5-4 and J usage is TRBJ2-1, with TRBD1 identical over 7 bases. The CDR3 totals 15 residues. Germline V gene data show CDR1 as SGHNT and CDR2 as YYREEE (reference sequence). Germline trimming cut 2 bases from V and 8 bases from J; bases unmatched to any gene: 10. The DNA of the CDR3 is TGTGCCAGCAGCTTTGCCGGGACAGAGGATGATGAGCAGTTCTTC. Translated, it gives CASSFAGTEDDEQFF.

This chain uses TRBV7-9 with TRBJ2-1; 13 bases map to TRBD2. The CDR3 has 15 residues. Germline CDR1 is SEHNR and CDR2 is FQNEAQ (reference sequence). Trimming removed 3 bases from V and 10 bases from J; junction bases left unmatched: 6. This chain's CDR3 is CASSLTSGGLWEQFF. The DNA for the CDR3 is TGTGCCAGCAGCTTGACTAGCGGGGGGCTCTGGGAGCAGTTCTTC.

The chain joins TRBV19 to TRBJ1-1; 7 positions match TRBD1. Germline loops: CDR1 LNHDA, CDR2 SQIVND (reference sequence). There are 12 residues in the CDR3. V shed 7 bases and J 7 bases; nucleotides not matched to a gene: 6. The CDR3 region is CASTSGTVEAFF. The CDR3 bases are TGTGCCAGTACCTCCGGGACAGTTGAAGCTTTCTTT. The full variable domain, in which reference TRBV19 and TRBJ1-1 provide the parts outside the CDR3, is DGGITQSPKYLFRKEGQNVTLSCEQNLNHDAMYWYRQDPGQGLRLIYYSQIVNDFQKGDIAEGYSVSREKKESFPLTVTSAQKNPTAFYLCASTSGTVEAFFGQGTRLTVV.

The genes are TRBV6-4 and TRBJ2-6; D unclear. CDR3 length: 16 residues. Per germline, CDR1 MRHNA and CDR2 SNTAGT. Trimming took 3 bases from V and 0 from J, leaving 9 bases between them. This CDR3 is CASSEYSSSGANVLTF. In DNA form, the CDR3 reads TGTGCCAGCAGTGAATACAGCTCCTCTGGGGCCAACGTCCTGACTTTC.

The V call is TRBV28, the J call TRBJ2-7, with 10 bases lining up with TRBD2. The germline CDR1 and CDR2 sequences are MDHEN and SYDVKM. The J segment lost 5 bases and the V segment lost 6 bases, leaving 10 bases of the junction unmatched. There are 15 residues in the CDR3. This CDR3 reads CASRTHLAGGNEQYF. For the CDR3, the DNA is TGTGCCAGCAGAACCCACTTAGCGGGAGGCAACGAGCAGTACTTC.

The chain uses TRBV28 and TRBJ1-2; 11 bases agree with TRBD1. Germline V lookup: CDR1 MDHEN, CDR2 SYDVKM. The CDR3 is 17 residues long. V lost 6 bases to trimming and J lost 12 bases; unmatched junction nucleotides: 21. This CDR3 is CASSRLARTGGLIGHTF. DNA of the CDR3: TGTGCCAGCAGCCGGCTTGCTAGGACAGGGGGCTTAATCGGTCACACCTTC.

The rearrangement links TRBV18 to TRBJ2-5; 7 bases align to TRBD1. This CDR3 contains 14 residues. V trimming: 3 bases; J trimming: 2 bases; junction bases outside the gene matches: 3. Looked up from germline, CDR1 is KGHSH and CDR2 is LQKENI. CDR3 region: CASSPWTGQETQYF. The CDR3 region has the DNA TGTGCCAGCTCACCTTGGACAGGTCAAGAGACCCAGTACTTC.

The V call is TRBV30, the J call TRBJ1-1, with D maybe TRBD1 (5 bases). CDR1 GTSNPN and CDR2 SVGIG come from the germline V gene (reference sequence). The V and J ends lost 2 bases and 1 base respectively, with 8 bases between them. The CDR3 length is 13 residues. CDR3 sequence reads: CAWSRTGNTEAFF. CDR3 in DNA: TGTGCCTGGAGTCGCACAGGGAACACTGAAGCTTTCTTT.

The V and J genes are TRBV6-5 and TRBJ1-5; D is undetermined. Trimming stripped 8 bases from V and 5 bases from J, with 16 bases between. CDR1 and CDR2 from the germline V gene are MNHEY and SVGAGI. This CDR3 has 14 amino acids. The CDR3 sequence is CASGKGLEDQPQHF. In DNA, the CDR3 is TGTGCCAGCGGGAAGGGCCTGGAGGATCAGCCCCAGCATTTT.

In its sample, this clone was seen once. This rearrangement joins TRBV5-6 to TRBJ2-7, with D perhaps TRBD1 (6 bases). The CDR3 length is 12 residues. The V end lost 0 bases, the J end lost 5 bases, and 6 bases lay between the germline ends. From germline, CDR1 is SGHDT and CDR2 YYEEEE. The CDR3 sequence is CASSLGTDEQYF. CDR3 nucleotide sequence: TGTGCCAGCAGCTTGGGGACAGACGAGCAGTACTTC.

This rearrangement joins TRBV6-1 to TRBJ2-3; 9 nucleotides line up with TRBD2. Germline lookup yields CDR1 MNHNS and CDR2 SASEGT. The CDR3 is 16 amino acids. The ends lost 2 bases at V and 4 bases at J; junction bases unmatched: 7. CDR3 loop: CASSEWASGNPDTQYF. The DNA of the CDR3 is TGTGCCAGCAGTGAATGGGCTAGCGGGAACCCAGATACGCAGTATTTT.

V and J are TRBV5-1 and TRBJ2-5; 13 bases map to TRBD2. The ends lost 2 bases at V and 5 bases at J; junction bases unmatched: 6. From germline, CDR1 is SGHRS and CDR2 YFSETQ. The CDR3 spans 16 residues. CDR3 protein: CASSFGLAGVAETQYF. CDR3 nucleotides: TGCGCCAGCAGCTTCGGACTAGCGGGAGTGGCGGAGACCCAGTACTTC.

The chain carries TRBV19 and TRBJ2-7, with 11 bases identical to TRBD2. The V and J ends lost 5 bases and 3 bases, in that order; junction bases with no gene match: 0. Germline V gene sequence: CDR1 LNHDA, CDR2 SQIVND (reference sequence). The CDR3 consists of 13 residues. CDR3 DNA: TGTGCCAGTAGTGGGACTAGCGGCTACGAGCAGTACTTC. Its protein product is CASSGTSGYEQYF.

The chain recombines TRBV28 with TRBJ2-7, with 10 bases lining up with TRBD1. Looked up from germline, CDR1 is MDHEN and CDR2 is SYDVKM. The CDR3 has 16 residues. The junction had 10 bases not matched to a gene; V was cut back by 6 bases and J by 2 bases. CDR3 sequence reads: CASSGSGGQGTYEQYF. In DNA, the CDR3 is TGTGCCAGCAGCGGGTCTGGGGGACAGGGGACCTACGAGCAGTACTTC.

The chain has TRBV5-1 and TRBJ2-1; 12 nucleotides line up with TRBD2. V shed 1 base, J shed 6 bases, and the junction held 8 bases outside the gene matches. CDR3 length equals 17 residues. CDR1 and CDR2 from the germline V gene are SGHRS and YFSETQ. The CDR3 DNA is TGCGCCAGCAGCTTGAATTCGCGGACTAGCGGGACCAATGAGCAGTTCTTC. Translated: CASSLNSRTSGTNEQFF.

The chain links TRBV11-2 to TRBJ2-2; TRBD2 agrees at 14 bases. J gave up 6 bases and V 3 bases, and 6 bases lay outside the gene matches. Germline V gene data show CDR1 as SGHAT and CDR2 as FQNNGV. CDR3 length: 17 residues. CDR3 DNA: TGTGCCAGCAGCTTTGGGACTAGCGGGGGTATCTCCGGGGAGCTGTTTTTT. This gives the protein CASSFGTSGGISGELFF. The whole variable domain, remainder taken from reference TRBV11-2 and TRBJ2-2, is EAGVAQSPRYKIIEKRQSVAFWCNPISGHATLYWYQQILGQGPKLLIQFQNNGVVDDSQLPKDRFSAERLKGVDSTLKIQPAKLEDSAVYLCASSFGTSGGISGELFFGEGSRLTVL.

This chain links TRBV7-8 with TRBJ2-7, with D unresolved. The CDR3 spans 14 residues. V was shortened by 5 bases and J by 2 bases, with 13 bases between the two germline ends. In germline, CDR1 is SGHVS, CDR2 FQNEAQ. CDR3 region: CASSHYKLTYEQYF. The CDR3 DNA reads TGTGCCAGCAGCCACTACAAATTGACCTACGAGCAGTACTTC.

The chain recombines TRBV30 with TRBJ1-1; perhaps TRBD1 as D (5 bases). Trimming pared 3 bases from V and 1 base from J, leaving 12 bases between. Germline CDR1 GTSNPN, CDR2 SVGIG (reference sequence). The length of the CDR3 is 14 residues. The CDR3 reads CAWRLGGGNTEAFF. The CDR3 DNA reads TGTGCCTGGAGACTCGGGGGGGGGAACACTGAAGCTTTCTTT.

The V call is TRBV6-6, the J call TRBJ2-5; D is perhaps TRBD1 (5 bases). The CDR3 runs 13 residues. Germline CDR1 MNHNY, CDR2 SVGAGI (reference sequence). Trimming took 7 bases from V and 2 from J, leaving 11 bases between them. The CDR3 spells CASTLDRQETQYF. CDR3 coding DNA: TGTGCCAGCACCCTTGACAGACAAGAGACCCAGTACTTC.

V is TRBV5-1 and J is TRBJ2-1; 7 bases match TRBD2. Germline V gene sequence: CDR1 SGHRS, CDR2 YFSETQ. The CDR3 extends over 16 amino acids. V shed 0 bases, J shed 8 bases, and the junction held 11 bases outside the gene matches. As DNA, the CDR3 is TGCGCCAGCAGCTTGGCGGTGGGATCTAGCGGCGATGAGCAGTTCTTC. It codes for CASSLAVGSSGDEQFF.

The chain combines TRBV4-1 with TRBJ1-5, with D perhaps matching TRBD1 (5 bases). This CDR3 has 15 residues. Between the trimmed V and J ends, which lost 0 bases and 2 bases, there was a span of 8 bases. Germline CDR1 reads MGHRA; CDR2 reads YSYEKL. The CDR3 reads CASSQDTGGNQPQHF. In nucleotides, the CDR3 is TGCGCCAGCAGCCAAGATACGGGGGGCAATCAGCCCCAGCATTTT.

The chain combines TRBV5-1 with TRBJ2-1, with D maybe TRBD2 (5 bases). The CDR3 is 15 residues long. The V end lost 5 bases, the J end lost 2 bases, and 14 bases lay between the germline ends. CDR1 is SGHRS and CDR2 is YFSETQ in the germline V gene. CDR3 sequence reads: CASRDGINPYNEQFF. Here the CDR3 DNA reads TGCGCCAGCAGGGACGGGATTAATCCCTACAATGAGCAGTTCTTC.

V usage is TRBV5-6 and J usage is TRBJ1-3, with 7 nucleotides matching TRBD1. Germline CDR1 and CDR2: SGHDT and YYEEEE. V trimming: 4 bases; J trimming: 6 bases; junction bases outside the gene matches: 4. CDR3 length: 13 residues. The DNA for the CDR3 is TGTGCCAGCAGCAAACAGGGGCCAAACACCATATATTTT. This translates into CASSKQGPNTIYF.

The chain has TRBV5-4 and TRBJ2-2; 9 positions agree with TRBD2. CDR1 SGHNT and CDR2 YYREEE come from the germline V gene (reference sequence). This CDR3 comprises 19 residues. Trimming took 0 bases from V and 3 from J; bases not matched to a gene: 12. CDR3 nucleotides: TGTGCCAGCAGCTTGGATCGTGCGGGAGGGCCTTTTGACACCGGGGAGCTGTTTTTT. Residues: CASSLDRAGGPFDTGELFF. Variable domain in full (rest from reference TRBV5-4 and TRBJ2-2): ETGVTQSPTHLIKTRGQQVTLRCSSQSGHNTVSWYQQALGQGPQFIFQYYREEENGRGNFPPRFSGLQFPNYSSELNVNALELDDSALYLCASSLDRAGGPFDTGELFFGEGSRLTVL.

The J gene is TRBJ2-1, the V gene TRBV19; D is possibly TRBD2 (5 bases). This CDR3 has 16 amino acids. The germline V and J ends were trimmed by 3 bases and 0 bases, with 12 bases remaining between them. Germline V gives CDR1 LNHDA, CDR2 SQIVND (reference sequence). DNA for the CDR3: TGTGCCAGTAGTATCCAGCGGTCTAGCTCCTACAATGAGCAGTTCTTC. Residues: CASSIQRSSSYNEQFF.